This passage covers 23 T cell receptor beta chains from one sample sequenced in a study of beta chain features in type 1 diabetes. Findings and caveats of the study: Shorter TCRB CDR3s, moderately but significantly so, were found in Type 1 diabetes patients in all four CD4+ subsets.

These receptors' antigens are unknown. Isolated RNA was reverse transcribed in full, so expressed TCRB transcripts were sequenced. TCRdb's copy holds only in-frame clones and misses some; the assay was immunoSEQ multiplex PCR. Of some 250,000 clones in the sample, approximately 15% were seen once. Source material: naive CD4+ T cells from blood. These TCRs come from a young man with type 1 diabetes.

V usage is TRBV5-4 and J usage is TRBJ1-1; 11 bases line up with TRBD1. Germline assignment: CDR1 SGHNT and CDR2 YYREEE (reference sequence). V shed 9 bases, J shed 1 base, and the junction held 8 bases outside the gene matches. CDR3 length: 15 amino acids. The CDR3: CATSGTGGSNTEAFF. CDR3 DNA sequence: TGTGCCACCTCCGGGACAGGGGGGTCGAACACTGAAGCTTTCTTT.

This clone showed up just a few times. The gene calls are TRBV6-1 and TRBJ1-1; D is uncertain. The V and J ends lost 4 bases and 3 bases respectively, with 9 bases between them. Per germline, CDR1 MNHNS and CDR2 SASEGT. The CDR3 extends over 13 amino acids. The DNA for the CDR3 is TGTGCCAGCAGTGTGCAGTTGGACACTGAAGCTTTCTTT. It yields the protein CASSVQLDTEAFF.

This sequence joins TRBV18 and TRBJ1-2; D is unresolved. The germline gives CDR1 KGHSH, CDR2 LQKENI. This CDR3 comprises 14 residues. V dropped 0 bases and J dropped 7 bases, with 12 bases sitting between them. CDR3 protein: CASSPPYVRGGYTF. The CDR3 nucleotides are TGTGCCAGCTCACCACCGTACGTGAGAGGTGGCTACACCTTC.

This clone appeared a few times. The genes are TRBV7-2 and TRBJ2-7; D is unresolved. This CDR3 has 13 amino acids. The V end was cut by 3 bases, the J end by 0 bases, with 6 bases between. Germline CDR1 and CDR2: SGHTA and FQGNSA. The DNA of the CDR3 is TGTGCCAGCAGCTTCCTTAGCTCCTACGAGCAGTACTTC. It encodes CASSFLSSYEQYF.

V and J are TRBV6-5 and TRBJ2-1, with a weak D call TRBD2 (5 bases). V was pared by 6 bases and J by 8 bases, with 14 bases between. The germline V gene has CDR1 MNHEY and CDR2 SVGAGI. This CDR3 is 13 amino acids long. The CDR3 here is CASRHLTRDEQFF. CDR3 nucleotides: TGTGCCAGCAGACACCTAACTAGGGATGAGCAGTTCTTC.

The gene calls are TRBV18 and TRBJ1-1; D possibly corresponds to TRBD1 (5 bases). Trimming removed 10 bases at V and 1 base at J, with 16 bases between. The germline V gene encodes CDR1 KGHSH and CDR2 LQKENI. CDR3 length: 14 residues. Here the CDR3 DNA reads TGTGCCACCGCGTTGATGGGGGGGAACACTGAAGCTTTCTTT. It codes for CATALMGGNTEAFF.

This clone occurred a few times. This rearrangement joins TRBV4-2 to TRBJ2-7, with D possibly being TRBD2 (6 bases). This CDR3 region has 16 residues. V was cut by 0 bases and J by 1 base, with 13 bases left in between. CDR1 and CDR2 from the germline V gene are LGHNA and YNFKEQ. The CDR3 spells CASSQDRPGTSYEQYF. CDR3 sequence (DNA): TGTGCCAGCAGCCAAGATCGACCCGGGACTTCCTACGAGCAGTACTTC.

The sample holds a few counts of this clone. The chain joins TRBV5-1 to TRBJ2-7; 8 nucleotides align to TRBD2. CDR1 is SGHRS, CDR2 YFSETQ, per germline. CDR3 length equals 13 residues. With V trimmed by 5 bases and J by 4 bases, 5 bases remained unmatched. This CDR3 is CASSAGGAYEQYF. DNA for the CDR3: TGCGCCAGCAGTGCGGGAGGAGCTTACGAGCAGTACTTC.

This clone was seen a handful of times. This chain joins TRBV7-2 and TRBJ2-1, with 10 bases fitting TRBD2. There are 15 residues in the CDR3. The ends lost 4 bases at V and 4 bases at J; junction bases unmatched: 4. The germline V gene encodes CDR1 SGHTA and CDR2 FQGNSA. The CDR3 DNA reads as TGTGCCAGCAGCTCGCCGGGACTAGCGTACAATGAGCAGTTCTTC. Protein product: CASSSPGLAYNEQFF.

The chain recombines TRBV5-4 with TRBJ1-1; 10 nucleotides line up with TRBD1. The V gene's germline CDR1 is SGHNT and CDR2 YYREEE (reference sequence). The CDR3 consists of 17 residues. With V trimmed by 5 bases and J by 4 bases, 14 bases remained unmatched. CDR3 sequence (DNA): TGTGCCAGCAGACACCACCGGGACAGGGGATCGAGCACTGAAGCTTTCTTT. The encoded protein is CASRHHRDRGSSTEAFF.

This clone was seen more than once but under ten times. The V gene is TRBV7-9, the J gene TRBJ2-3; 8 bases are a match to TRBD2. Per the germline V gene, CDR1 is SEHNR and CDR2 is FQNEAQ (reference sequence). Trimming cost V 5 bases and J 0 bases; bases outside gene matches: 4. The CDR3 is made up of 15 amino acids. The CDR3 sequence is CASSPLAGSTDTQYF. CDR3 DNA: TGTGCCAGCAGCCCTTTAGCGGGAAGCACAGATACGCAGTATTTT.

V usage is TRBV18 and J usage is TRBJ2-1; a weak D match, TRBD2 (6 bases). There are 16 residues in the CDR3. The V end lost 0 bases, the J end lost 4 bases, and 13 bases lay between the germline ends. The V gene's germline CDR1 is KGHSH and CDR2 LQKENI. The CDR3 nucleotides are TGTGCCAGCTCACCACCGGGCGGGGCCTCTTACAATGAGCAGTTCTTC. This sequence encodes CASSPPGGASYNEQFF. Using reference TRBV18 and TRBJ2-1 for the parts outside the CDR3, the full variable domain is NAGVMQNPRHLVRRRGQEARLRCSPMKGHSHVYWYRQLPEEGLKFMVYLQKENIIDESGMPKERFSAEFPKEGPSILRIQQVVRGDSAAYFCASSPPGGASYNEQFFGPGTRLTVL.

This sequence joins TRBV6-5 and TRBJ1-2; D is unresolved. CDR3 size: 14 residues. V lost 5 bases and J lost 6, with 16 bases in between. Germline CDR1 MNHEY, CDR2 SVGAGI. The CDR3 loop reads CASSERRGSDGYTF. In DNA, the CDR3 is TGTGCCAGCAGTGAACGTAGAGGGAGTGATGGCTACACCTTC.

V and J are TRBV18 and TRBJ2-5; 7 bases align to TRBD2. CDR1 and CDR2 (germline): KGHSH, LQKENI. V shed 2 bases and J 5 bases; nucleotides not matched to a gene: 5. The CDR3 has 14 residues. CDR3 region: CASSPAGVGETQYF. The CDR3 bases are TGTGCCAGCTCACCAGCGGGAGTAGGCGAGACCCAGTACTTC.

The genes are TRBV5-1 and TRBJ2-7; D possibly corresponds to TRBD1 (5 bases). Trimming removed 4 bases from V and 2 bases from J, with 10 bases in between. Germline lookup yields CDR1 SGHRS and CDR2 YFSETQ. There are 13 residues in the CDR3. Written as DNA, the CDR3 is TGCGCCAGCAGCCTCGACAGCACCTACGAGCAGTACTTC. Translated: CASSLDSTYEQYF.

This chain links TRBV2 with TRBJ1-6; unclear D gene. CDR3 size: 13 residues. V was cut by 7 bases and J by 7 bases, with 11 bases left in between. Germline CDR1 is SNHLY and CDR2 is FYNNEI. The CDR3 sequence is CASNAGGNSPLHF. CDR3 DNA: TGTGCCAGCAATGCAGGAGGAAATTCACCCCTCCACTTT.

The chain has TRBV9 and TRBJ1-1, with 7 bases identical to TRBD1. V shed 0 bases and J 4 bases; nucleotides not matched to a gene: 3. The CDR3 loop spans 14 amino acids. The germline V gene has CDR1 SGDLS and CDR2 YYNGEE. The CDR3: CASSVEGGITEAFF. DNA for the CDR3: TGTGCCAGCAGCGTAGAAGGGGGCATCACTGAAGCTTTCTTT. Full variable domain (missing parts from reference TRBV9 and TRBJ1-1): DSGVTQTPKHLITATGQRVTLRCSPRSGDLSVYWYQQSLDQGLQFLIQYYNGEERAKGNILERFSAQQFPDLHSELNLSSLELGDSALYFCASSVEGGITEAFFGQGTRLTVV.

The DNA of the CDR3 is TGTGCCACCGCCCTGGGGGGGGGCTACGAGCAGTACTTC. It specifies CATALGGGYEQYF. The genes are TRBV25-1 and TRBJ2-7; TRBD2 matches at 7 bases. Germline V gives CDR1 MGHDK, CDR2 SYGVNS. The CDR3 totals 13 residues. V lost 10 bases and J lost 3; bases outside the gene matches: 9.

The chain is built from TRBV10-3 and TRBJ1-2; 11 nucleotides agree with TRBD1. The J segment lost 7 bases and the V segment lost 11 bases, leaving 3 bases of the junction unmatched. The CDR3 runs to 11 residues. Germline-derived CDR1 and CDR2 are ENHRY and SYGVKD. The CDR3 DNA reads TGTGCCGGACAGGGGGCGGGTGGCTACACCTTC. This encodes CAGQGAGGYTF.

This clone occurred a few times. This chain uses TRBV7-9 with TRBJ2-5; a weak D match, TRBD2 (5 bases). The CDR3 runs to 15 residues. Germline assignment: CDR1 SEHNR and CDR2 FQNEAQ (reference sequence). The V and J ends lost 6 bases and 2 bases respectively, with 16 bases between them. In DNA form, the CDR3 reads TGTGCCAGCAGACCCCGGGGAGCAGCTCAAGAGACCCAGTACTTC. Protein sequence: CASRPRGAAQETQYF.

This clone was seen a handful of times. This rearrangement joins TRBV2 to TRBJ2-7; possible D gene TRBD2, 7 bases. The CDR3 length is 13 residues. Looked up from germline, CDR1 is SNHLY and CDR2 is FYNNEI. Trimming pared 7 bases from V and 6 bases from J, leaving 16 bases between. CDR3 sequence (DNA): TGTGCCAGCAATCTCCGGGGGGCGGGCGAGCAGTACTTC. Amino acids: CASNLRGAGEQYF.

This clone was seen a handful of times. This chain uses TRBV29-1 with TRBJ1-2, with a tentative D call TRBD1 (5 bases). The V end was cut by 0 bases, the J end by 2 bases, with 7 bases between. Germline CDR1 SQVTM, CDR2 ANQGSEA. The CDR3 extends over 13 amino acids. The CDR3 DNA reads TGCAGCGTTGAAGACAGGGTGAACTATGGCTACACCTTC. This sequence encodes CSVEDRVNYGYTF.

V gene TRBV11-2 combines with J gene TRBJ2-5, with no clear D. Germline CDR1 SGHAT, CDR2 FQNNGV. The length of the CDR3 is 11 residues. Deletions cut 5 bases from V and 5 bases from J, with 6 bases between. The CDR3: CASSARETQYF. The CDR3 DNA reads TGTGCCAGCAGCGCCCGGGAGACCCAGTACTTC.